Below, 18 T cell receptor beta chains from the same sample are listed, as sequenced in a study of blood T cell repertoires in COVID-19. Here immunoSEQ multiplex PCR was the method, and the copy in TCRdb shows in-frame clones only, minus some. The table has 150,000 to 200,000 clones, about nine tenths seen once; the top ten hold roughly 3.3%. Source material: peripheral blood. These receptors were collected from a man aged 65 to 79 with acute or convalescent COVID-19.

The rearrangement links TRBV3-1 (or the pseudogene TRBV3-2) to TRBJ1-2, with D maybe TRBD1 (6 bases). The germline V and J ends were trimmed by 4 bases and 3 bases, with 9 bases remaining between them. Germline V gene lookup returns CDR1 LGHDT and CDR2 YNNKEL (reference sequence). The CDR3 extends over 13 amino acids. Written as DNA, the CDR3 is TGTGCCAGCAGCCGAGGGGGGGACTATGGCTACACCTTC. Protein sequence: CASSRGGDYGYTF.

This clone was found once. The rearrangement uses TRBV9 and TRBJ2-1; TRBD2 agrees at 9 bases. The CDR3 loop spans 14 amino acids. Losses at the gene ends were 4 bases for V and 6 bases for J; bases not matched to a gene: 5. Germline assignment: CDR1 SGDLS and CDR2 YYNGEE. The CDR3 protein is CASSPGLAGNEQFF. CDR3 in DNA: TGTGCCAGCAGCCCGGGACTAGCCGGCAATGAGCAGTTCTTC.

This rearrangement joins TRBV30 to TRBJ2-1, with 10 bases identical to TRBD1. The CDR3 runs 15 residues. Germline V gene lookup returns CDR1 GTSNPN and CDR2 SVGIG (reference sequence). Trimming at V came to 1 base and at J to 3 bases, leaving 3 bases not matched to a gene. CDR3 coding DNA: TGTGCCTGGAGTGCGACAGGGGGCTACTACAATGAGCAGTTCTTC. This gives the protein CAWSATGGYYNEQFF. Drawing the rest from reference TRBV30 and TRBJ2-1, the complete variable domain is SQTIHQWPATLVQPVGSPLSLECTVEGTSNPNLYWYRQAAGRGLQLLFYSVGIGQISSEVPQNLSASRPQDRQFILSSKKLLLSDSGFYLCAWSATGGYYNEQFFGPGTRLTVL.

This clone has a single count. The gene calls are TRBV5-4 and TRBJ1-2; possible D gene TRBD1, 6 bases. The CDR3 loop spans 15 amino acids. Germline V gene sequence: CDR1 SGHNT, CDR2 YYREEE (reference sequence). V dropped 5 bases and J dropped 0 bases, with 14 bases sitting between them. As DNA, the CDR3 is TGTGCCAGCAGTCTACGGGGGGCGCCTAACTATGGCTACACCTTC. The encoded protein is CASSLRGAPNYGYTF.

This clone was detected only a few times. The V call is TRBV4-1, the J call TRBJ2-2, with TRBD1 as a possible D gene (5 bases). The CDR3 runs to 14 residues. V lost 8 bases, J lost 4 bases, and 14 bases lay in between. Germline assignment: CDR1 MGHRA and CDR2 YSYEKL. The DNA of the CDR3 is TGCGCCAGCCGGTCAGGGTGGAGCACCGGGGAGCTGTTTTTT. Translating gives CASRSGWSTGELFF.

V is TRBV6-5 and J is TRBJ1-1; tentatively, D is TRBD1 (6 bases). CDR3 length: 13 amino acids. V lost 5 bases to trimming and J lost 7 bases, with 14 bases between them. Germline values: CDR1 MNHEY, CDR2 SVGAGI. CDR3 amino acids: CASSLSRGNEAFF. The CDR3 bases are TGTGCCAGCAGTCTCTCAAGGGGGAATGAAGCTTTCTTT.

This chain uses TRBV7-9 with TRBJ2-2, with D perhaps TRBD2 (7 bases). This CDR3 comprises 17 residues. V lost 1 base, J lost 0 bases, and 12 bases lay in between. In germline, CDR1 is SEHNR, CDR2 FQNEAQ (reference sequence). For the CDR3, the DNA is TGTGCCAGCAGCTTAGAGGGGGGGCGTCCGAACACCGGGGAGCTGTTTTTT. Amino acid sequence: CASSLEGGRPNTGELFF. Looking up the rest from reference TRBV7-9 and TRBJ2-2 gives the full variable domain: DTGVSQNPRHKITKRGQNVTFRCDPISEHNRLYWYRQTLGQGPEFLTYFQNEAQLEKSRLLSDRFSAERPKGSFSTLEIQRTEQGDSAMYLCASSLEGGRPNTGELFFGEGSRLTVL.

The V and J genes are TRBV19 and TRBJ2-3; tentative D call: TRBD2 (5 bases). V lost 6 bases and J lost 1, with 14 bases in between. CDR1 LNHDA and CDR2 SQIVND come from the germline V gene (reference sequence). The CDR3 spans 15 residues. In nucleotides, the CDR3 is TGTGCCAGTAGCGCCCCTGGGAGCCGCACAGATACGCAGTATTTT. Amino acids: CASSAPGSRTDTQYF.

The chain joins TRBV23-1 to TRBJ1-2; D is perhaps TRBD1 (5 bases). TRBV23-1 has ORF status, its function being uncertain. The V and J ends lost 2 bases and 7 bases respectively, with 11 bases between them. The CDR3 length is 13 residues. CDR3 residues: CASSQTGGLGYTF. Here the CDR3 DNA reads TGCGCCAGCAGTCAAACGGGGGGACTTGGCTACACCTTC.

The V call is TRBV4-1, the J call TRBJ2-1; D perhaps matches TRBD2 (5 bases). This CDR3 region has 15 residues. Germline CDR1 is MGHRA and CDR2 is YSYEKL. The ends were cut back, 1 base at V and 10 bases at J, with 17 bases in the middle. This chain's CDR3 is CASSQVLLPSGEQFF. CDR3 coding DNA: TGCGCCAGCAGCCAAGTTCTACTTCCCTCGGGGGAGCAGTTCTTC.

The chain is built from TRBV6-6 and TRBJ2-7; 12 nucleotides align to TRBD1. Germline values: CDR1 MNHNY, CDR2 SVGAGI (reference sequence). Trimming cost V 6 bases and J 4 bases; bases outside gene matches: 7. There are 15 residues in the CDR3. In DNA form, the CDR3 reads TGTGCCAGCAGCCAAACGGGACAGGGGGCTTACGAGCAGTACTTC. Translation gives CASSQTGQGAYEQYF.

The chain links TRBV11-3 to TRBJ2-1; D is perhaps TRBD2 (6 bases). The V end lost 3 bases, the J end lost 3 bases, and 21 bases lay between the germline ends. The CDR3 has 18 residues. Germline V gene data show CDR1 as SGHNT and CDR2 as YENEEA. CDR3 DNA sequence: TGTGCCAGCAGCTTGAATTCGGGACTCGGCGGAGTCTACAATGAGCAGTTCTTC. Translated: CASSLNSGLGGVYNEQFF.

The chain links TRBV28 to TRBJ2-7; TRBD1 matches 9 bases. This CDR3 has 15 amino acids. CDR1 is MDHEN and CDR2 is SYDVKM in the germline V gene. V gave up 4 bases and J gave up 1 base; unmatched junction bases: 5. The CDR3 region has the DNA TGTGCCAGCAGTTCGACCGGGACAGGGTCCTACGAGCAGTACTTC. Translation gives CASSSTGTGSYEQYF.

The rearrangement joins TRBV4-1 to TRBJ2-1; 7 bases agree with TRBD2. There are 14 residues in the CDR3. Trimming removed 9 bases from V and 1 base from J; junction bases left unmatched: 6. Germline CDR1 reads MGHRA; CDR2 reads YSYEKL. The CDR3, as DNA: TGCGCCAGTAAGCGGGAAGCATCCTACAATGAGCAGTTCTTC. As protein: CASKREASYNEQFF.

V and J are TRBV5-4 and TRBJ1-1; 10 bases match TRBD1. This CDR3 contains 14 residues. V shed 2 bases and J 3 bases; nucleotides not matched to a gene: 1. CDR1 SGHNT and CDR2 YYREEE come from the germline V gene (reference sequence). CDR3 protein: CASSFGQGDTEAFF. CDR3 nucleotides: TGTGCCAGCAGCTTTGGACAGGGGGACACTGAAGCTTTCTTT.

The rearrangement uses TRBV5-1 and TRBJ1-1, with D uncertain. The CDR3 contains 13 residues. Trimming removed 0 bases at V and 1 base at J, with 4 bases between. Germline CDR1 SGHRS, CDR2 YFSETQ. CDR3 loop: CASSLGPNTEAFF. The CDR3, as DNA: TGCGCCAGCAGCTTGGGGCCGAACACTGAAGCTTTCTTT. Full variable domain (rest looked up from reference TRBV5-1 and TRBJ1-1): KAGVTQTPRYLIKTRGQQVTLSCSPISGHRSVSWYQQTPGQGLQFLFEYFSETQRNKGNFPGRFSGRQFSNSRSEMNVSTLELGDSALYLCASSLGPNTEAFFGQGTRLTVV.

The V gene is TRBV30, the J gene TRBJ1-1; D may be TRBD1 (5 bases). V shed 0 bases and J shed 1 base, with 6 bases lying between them. CDR1 is GTSNPN, CDR2 SVGIG, per germline (reference sequence). CDR3 length equals 13 residues. The CDR3 DNA is TGTGCCTGGAGTGTGACAGAGAACACTGAAGCTTTCTTT. Translation gives CAWSVTENTEAFF.

The chain is built from TRBV28 and TRBJ2-1; 10 bases line up with TRBD2. Germline CDR1 is MDHEN and CDR2 is SYDVKM. The CDR3 spans 20 residues. V lost 5 bases and J lost 8; bases outside the gene matches: 24. The CDR3 sequence: CASSPASPIQAGGYGYEQFF. For the CDR3, the DNA is TGTGCCAGCAGTCCCGCTTCCCCGATTCAAGCGGGAGGGTACGGTTATGAGCAGTTCTTC.